The 7 T cell receptor beta chains reported below all come from one sample, sequenced in a study of PD-L1 blockade in urothelial cancer. The assay was immunoSEQ multiplex PCR, and TCRdb's table has in-frame clones only and misses some. The data show around 82,000 clones, 84% seen once. The time point is: pretreatment peripheral blood. The specimen comprised PBMCs, sampled around atezolizumab (anti-PD-L1) treatment. The origin of the receptors is a man aged 55 to 69 with urothelial cancer.

The V and J genes are TRBV6-5 and TRBJ2-7, with a possible D match to TRBD1 (6 bases). This CDR3 has 14 residues. V lost 2 bases and J 2 bases, leaving 10 bases between the germline ends. The germline CDR1 and CDR2 sequences are MNHEY and SVGAGI. The CDR3 DNA sequence: TGTGCCAGCAGTTACAGGGGGACACCCTACGAGCAGTACTTC. Amino acid sequence: CASSYRGTPYEQYF.

The rearrangement joins TRBV11-2 to TRBJ1-6; D may be TRBD1 (6 bases). The CDR3 is 15 residues long. Looked up from germline, CDR1 is SGHAT and CDR2 is FQNNGV. The germline V and J ends were trimmed by 6 bases and 9 bases, with 18 bases remaining between them. The DNA of the CDR3 is TGTGCCAGCAGGCCCCCTGGACAGAGCTCTTCACCCCTCCACTTT. It specifies CASRPPGQSSSPLHF.

This sequence joins TRBV6-5 and TRBJ1-5, with D uncertain. Trimming took 4 bases from V and 9 from J, leaving 13 bases between them. The length of the CDR3 is 13 residues. CDR1 is MNHEY, CDR2 SVGAGI, per germline. The CDR3 loop is CASSLGFGLPQHF. In DNA form, the CDR3 reads TGTGCCAGCAGTTTAGGCTTTGGGCTGCCCCAGCATTTT.

The chain is built from TRBV10-3 and TRBJ2-7; D may be TRBD2 (5 bases). CDR3 size: 15 residues. Germline assignment: CDR1 ENHRY and CDR2 SYGVKD. V was pared by 8 bases and J by 6 bases, with 23 bases between. The CDR3 region is CAIGELGTSTSEQYF. CDR3 DNA: TGTGCCATCGGGGAACTAGGCACCTCTACCTCCGAGCAGTACTTC.

The chain has TRBV5-4 and TRBJ2-3; tentative D call: TRBD2 (7 bases). Trimming pared 4 bases from V and 4 bases from J, leaving 16 bases between. The CDR3 is 15 amino acids. CDR1 is SGHNT, CDR2 YYREEE, per germline (reference sequence). In DNA form, the CDR3 reads TGTGCCAGCAGCACGGGGGGCGTTTTCTCAGATACGCAGTATTTT. Residues: CASSTGGVFSDTQYF.

The V and J genes are TRBV6-1 and TRBJ2-1; 7 nucleotides align to TRBD1. Trimming cost V 2 bases and J 5 bases; bases outside gene matches: 9. Germline CDR1 reads MNHNS; CDR2 reads SASEGT. This CDR3 has 16 amino acids. CDR3 residues: CASSEQPGQLNNEQFF. In DNA, the CDR3 is TGTGCCAGCAGTGAACAACCGGGACAGCTTAACAATGAGCAGTTCTTC.

The chain combines TRBV19 with TRBJ1-3; D call uncertain. This CDR3 contains 15 residues. Trimming took 2 bases from V and 1 from J, leaving 9 bases between them. Germline V lookup: CDR1 LNHDA, CDR2 SQIVND (reference sequence). The chain's CDR3 is CASSISGVSGNTIYF. The CDR3 bases are TGTGCCAGTAGTATATCCGGGGTATCTGGAAACACCATATATTTT.